The T cell receptor (beta chain) described here comes from a study of chemoradiotherapy in HPV16-positive cancers. Germline CDR1 MGHRA, CDR2 YSYEKL. The CDR3 loop spans 16 amino acids. With 1 base removed from V and 5 bases from J, the gap between germline ends came to 18 bases. Study observations and caveats: During treatment, candidate HPV-specific clones and E7-related motifs expanded in tumor. Functional assays defining HPV-specific T cells used only two HPV16-positive patients. HPV-responsive T-cell expansion during chemoradiotherapy was linked to improved recurrence-free survival in HPV16-positive patients.

Concerning this clone: Its specificity is not known.

Only in-frame clones appear in the TCRdb table, and some are missing; sequencing was by immunoSEQ multiplex PCR. Of about 8,600 clones detected, less than 75% appear once; the ten largest clones hold around 20%. The specimen was obtained from a patient who underwent chemoradiotherapy. The TCR sequence derives from a human donor with HPV-associated anogenital cancer. The genes are TRBV4-1 and TRBJ2-7, with a possible D match to TRBD2 (6 bases). Here the CDR3 reads CASSQVLSGKMDEQYF. The CDR3 bases are TGCGCCAGCAGCCAAGTGCTTAGCGGCAAAATGGACGAGCAGTACTTC.